The 26 T cell receptor beta chains below all came from one sample that was sequenced in a study of cytomegalovirus exposure and HLA in healthy donors listed by TCRdb under 2017. Library construction relied on the immunoSEQ multiplex PCR assay. The multiplex PCR relied on a mix of 60 forward primers for TCR Vbeta segments and 13 reverse primers for TCR Jbeta segments. TCRdb stores this immuneACCESS table with in-frame sequences only. Part of the clones is absent; in the studies checked, under half of the shortfall reflects unresolved V genes, and no reason is known for the rest. The sample has around 190,000 clones on record, 75% to 85% of them singletons. The biggest ten clones account for around 1.2% of the sample. The sequencing sample was made of PBMCs. These receptors originate from a girl aged 2-10 years in good health and CMV-seropositive.

The DNA for the CDR3 is TGTGCCAGCAGTGACTCGAAGGGAGCGGGAATCATGAACACTGAAGCTTTCTTT. Its translation: CASSDSKGAGIMNTEAFF. The chain couples TRBV6-4 to TRBJ1-1, with no clear D. The CDR3 has 18 residues. V was trimmed by 0 bases and J by 0 bases, leaving 17 bases between them. Germline values: CDR1 MRHNA, CDR2 SNTAGT.

The chain is built from TRBV7-9 and TRBJ1-1, with a tentative D call TRBD1 (6 bases). The V and J ends lost 1 base and 12 bases respectively, with 15 bases between them. This CDR3 region has 13 residues. The germline CDR1 and CDR2 sequences are SEHNR and FQNEAQ (reference sequence). CDR3 residues: CASSLGQEQGTFF. CDR3 coding DNA: TGTGCCAGCAGCTTAGGGCAGGAACAGGGTACTTTCTTT. Supplemented by reference TRBV7-9 and TRBJ1-1, the full variable domain reads DTGVSQNPRHKITKRGQNVTFRCDPISEHNRLYWYRQTLGQGPEFLTYFQNEAQLEKSRLLSDRFSAERPKGSFSTLEIQRTEQGDSAMYLCASSLGQEQGTFFGQGTRLTVV.

The rearrangement joins TRBV6-6 to TRBJ2-5; TRBD2 aligns across 12 bases. V gave up 6 bases and J gave up 3 bases; unmatched junction bases: 5. This CDR3 contains 15 residues. The germline CDR1 and CDR2 sequences are MNHNY and SVGAGI (reference sequence). CDR3 sequence (DNA): TGTGCCAGCAGACCCCGACTAGCGGGAGAAGAGACCCAGTACTTC. Encoded protein: CASRPRLAGEETQYF.

The J gene is TRBJ2-2, the V gene TRBV19; TRBD2 might be the D (6 bases). Germline V gene sequence: CDR1 LNHDA, CDR2 SQIVND (reference sequence). The germline V and J ends were trimmed by 6 bases and 4 bases, with 9 bases remaining between them. This CDR3 comprises 13 residues. The CDR3 loop reads CASRWRATGELFF. The CDR3 region has the DNA TGTGCCAGTAGGTGGAGGGCCACCGGGGAGCTGTTTTTT.

In DNA, the CDR3 is TGTGCCAGCAGTCAGGCTCGGAATCAGGGCTATCAGCCCCAGCATTTT. Amino acid sequence: CASSQARNQGYQPQHF. The chain carries TRBV2 and TRBJ1-5, with D possibly being TRBD1 (5 bases). Looked up from germline, CDR1 is SNHLY and CDR2 is FYNNEI. V lost 5 bases to trimming and J lost 5 bases, with 19 bases between them. The CDR3 length is 16 residues. The entire variable domain, with the rest obtained from reference TRBV2 and TRBJ1-5, is as follows: EPEVTQTPSHQVTQMGQEVILRCVPISNHLYFYWYRQILGQKVEFLVSFYNNEISEKSEIFDDQFSVERPDGSNFTLKIRSTKLEDSAMYFCASSQARNQGYQPQHFGDGTRLSIL.

The chain carries TRBV5-1 and TRBJ1-1; the match to TRBD1 covers 10 bases. The junction had 11 bases not matched to a gene; V was cut back by 1 base and J by 5 bases. Germline CDR1 reads SGHRS; CDR2 reads YFSETQ. This CDR3 comprises 17 residues. CDR3 amino acids: CASSLSGQGSVRTEAFF. CDR3 nucleotide sequence: TGCGCCAGCAGCTTGTCGGGACAGGGGAGTGTGAGAACTGAAGCTTTCTTT.

The chain couples TRBV30 to TRBJ2-7; 8 bases line up with TRBD2. Per the germline V gene, CDR1 is GTSNPN and CDR2 is SVGIG (reference sequence). The CDR3 covers 11 residues. J gave up 6 bases and V 7 bases, and 5 bases lay outside the gene matches. The CDR3 bases are TGTGCCTCCGGGACTAGACGCGAGCAGTACTTC. This translates into CASGTRREQYF.

The CDR3 here is CASSETGPTDTQYF. CDR3 in DNA: TGTGCCAGCAGTGAGACAGGTCCCACAGATACGCAGTATTTT. V gene TRBV6-4 combines with J gene TRBJ2-3; weak D call: TRBD1 (6 bases). V shed 3 bases and J shed 2 bases, with 9 bases lying between them. Germline V gene sequence: CDR1 MRHNA, CDR2 SNTAGT. CDR3 length equals 14 residues.

J is TRBJ2-7 and V is TRBV16; 7 nucleotides line up with TRBD1. V dropped 5 bases and J dropped 3; count of bases not matched to a gene: 7. The CDR3 covers 14 residues. Germline assignment: CDR1 KGHSY and CDR2 FQNENV. CDR3 loop: CASSRQGRDYEQYF. The CDR3 region has the DNA TGTGCCAGCAGCAGACAGGGTCGGGACTACGAGCAGTACTTC.

V and J are TRBV10-3 and TRBJ1-2; D remains ambiguous. V was clipped by 2 bases and J by 0 bases, with 13 bases between them. CDR3 length: 16 residues. The V gene's germline CDR1 is ENHRY and CDR2 SYGVKD. CDR3 sequence reads: CAISEGDTEANYGYTF. The CDR3 DNA follows: TGTGCCATCAGTGAGGGTGACACCGAAGCTAACTATGGCTACACCTTC.

This clone was counted between two and nine times. V and J are TRBV4-1 and TRBJ2-3; 12 positions agree with TRBD2. CDR1 MGHRA and CDR2 YSYEKL come from the germline V gene. Trimming removed 0 bases from V and 5 bases from J; junction bases left unmatched: 3. CDR3 length: 16 amino acids. CDR3 sequence (DNA): TGCGCCAGCAGCCAAGATTCTAGCGGGAGGGGAGATACGCAGTATTTT. Residues: CASSQDSSGRGDTQYF.

J is TRBJ2-7 and V is TRBV7-6, with 13 nucleotides matching TRBD2. The CDR3 has 18 residues. CDR1 is SGHVS and CDR2 is FNYEAQ in the germline V gene. V was pared by 5 bases and J by 0 bases, with 10 bases of the junction left unmatched. The CDR3 spells CASSPYIGTSGVSYEQYF. CDR3 bases: TGTGCCAGCAGCCCCTATATCGGGACTAGCGGGGTCTCCTACGAGCAGTACTTC. The full variable domain, completed using reference TRBV7-6 and TRBJ2-7, is GAGVSQSPRYKVTKRGQDVALRCDPISGHVSLYWYRQALGQGPEFLTYFNYEAQQDKSGLPNDRFSAERPEGSISTLTIQRTEQRDSAMYRCASSPYIGTSGVSYEQYFGPGTRLTVT.

The genes are TRBV11-3 and TRBJ2-1; TRBD2 aligns across 14 bases. Germline lookup yields CDR1 SGHNT and CDR2 YENEEA. This CDR3 contains 18 residues. V was clipped by 5 bases and J by 0 bases; unmatched bases: 6. CDR3: CASSPGLAGATSYNEQFF. CDR3 nucleotides: TGTGCCAGCAGCCCGGGACTAGCGGGAGCTACCTCCTACAATGAGCAGTTCTTC.

V usage is TRBV6-5 and J usage is TRBJ1-1, with 9 nucleotides matching TRBD1. The CDR3 runs 14 residues. The junction had 1 base not matched to a gene; V was cut back by 2 bases and J by 3 bases. The V gene's germline CDR1 is MNHEY and CDR2 SVGAGI. Here the CDR3 DNA reads TGTGCCAGCAGTTACAGACAGGGGGACACTGAAGCTTTCTTT. Translating gives CASSYRQGDTEAFF.

This clone has a single count. V is TRBV4-1 and J is TRBJ1-2, with TRBD1 matching over 7 bases. V trimming: 0 bases; J trimming: 2 bases; junction bases outside the gene matches: 3. The CDR3 loop spans 15 amino acids. The germline gives CDR1 MGHRA, CDR2 YSYEKL. The CDR3 loop is CASSQDQGVNYGYTF. For the CDR3, the DNA is TGCGCCAGCAGCCAAGATCAGGGGGTAAACTATGGCTACACCTTC.

This sequence joins TRBV18 and TRBJ1-4, with TRBD1 as a possible D gene (6 bases). CDR3 size: 14 residues. Per germline, CDR1 KGHSH and CDR2 LQKENI. V lost 2 bases and J lost 8, with 12 bases in between. The CDR3 spells CASSPKGQNEKLFF. CDR3 nucleotides: TGTGCCAGCTCACCAAAAGGACAGAACGAAAAACTGTTTTTT.

This clone was observed once. The chain recombines TRBV5-4 with TRBJ1-1; TRBD1 might be the D (6 bases). CDR1 and CDR2 from the germline V gene are SGHNT and YYREEE (reference sequence). V lost 4 bases to trimming and J lost 1 base, with 14 bases between them. The CDR3 is 15 residues long. The CDR3 DNA reads as TGTGCCAGCAGCGGAGTAAACAGGGAGAACACTGAAGCTTTCTTT. Protein: CASSGVNRENTEAFF.

To note about this clone: The junction departs from the called germline gene at one end, perhaps through a read error. At the DNA level, this CDR3 is encoded by other sequences in the same sample as well. V usage is TRBV13 and J usage is TRBJ2-2; no definite D call. Germline V gene lookup returns CDR1 PRHDT and CDR2 FYEKMQ (reference sequence). CDR3 length: 15 residues. CDR3 nucleotide sequence: TGTGCCAGCAGCTTTGACAATGCGAACACCGGAGAGCTGTTTTTT. As protein: CASSFDNANTGELFF.

This chain connects TRBV27 to TRBJ2-7; perhaps TRBD1 as D (5 bases). The CDR3 covers 14 residues. Germline assignment: CDR1 MNHEY and CDR2 SMNVEV (reference sequence). Trimming pared 8 bases from V and 2 bases from J, leaving 16 bases between. The CDR3 DNA follows: TGTGCCAGCTCCCCGTTGGGGCAGACCTACGAGCAGTACTTC. Translation: CASSPLGQTYEQYF.

This chain links TRBV27 with TRBJ2-1, with TRBD2 identical over 8 bases. V trimming: 0 bases; J trimming: 2 bases; junction bases outside the gene matches: 3. This CDR3 is built from 16 residues. The germline V gene has CDR1 MNHEY and CDR2 SMNVEV (reference sequence). The CDR3, as DNA: TGTGCCAGCAGTTTATCGGGGACTAGGACCTACAATGAGCAGTTCTTC. Translated, it gives CASSLSGTRTYNEQFF.

The rearrangement links TRBV6-6 to TRBJ2-1; the D is unclear. The CDR3 loop spans 13 amino acids. Germline CDR1 and CDR2: MNHNY and SVGAGI (reference sequence). V lost 0 bases, J lost 9 bases, and 9 bases lay in between. The CDR3 reads CASSYSGRREQFF. CDR3 DNA: TGTGCCAGCAGTTACTCGGGCAGGCGTGAGCAGTTCTTC.

This clone was seen a single time. V usage is TRBV7-8 and J usage is TRBJ2-4; D is unresolved. Per germline, CDR1 SGHVS and CDR2 FQNEAQ. Trimming shortened V by 2 bases and J by 0 bases, and 5 bases separated the two germline ends. The length of the CDR3 is 14 residues. The CDR3 nucleotides read TGTGCCAGCAGCTTACTACTAGCCAAAAACATTCAGTACTTC. It is translated as CASSLLLAKNIQYF. Combining the CDR3 with reference TRBV7-8 and TRBJ2-4 gives the whole variable domain GAGVSQSPRYKVAKRGQDVALRCDPISGHVSLFWYQQALGQGPEFLTYFQNEAQLDKSGLPSDRFFAERPEGSVSTLKIQRTQQEDSAVYLCASSLLLAKNIQYFGAGTRLSVL.

The chain is built from TRBV7-4 and TRBJ2-5, with 8 bases lining up with TRBD1. V shed 5 bases, J shed 1 base, and the junction held 12 bases outside the gene matches. This CDR3 has 17 amino acids. Germline assignment: CDR1 SGHVT and CDR2 SQSDAQ. The chain's CDR3 is CASSDLLLGQAQETQYF. DNA for the CDR3: TGTGCCAGCAGCGATTTGCTTTTGGGACAGGCCCAAGAGACCCAGTACTTC.

This clone has only a few counts. The chain employs TRBV2 and TRBJ1-3; no clear D. The germline V and J ends were trimmed by 5 bases and 0 bases, with 11 bases remaining between them. Germline V CDR1 and CDR2: SNHLY, FYNNEI. The CDR3 consists of 15 residues. The DNA for the CDR3 is TGTGCCAGCAGTCAGGCGTCATTCTCTGGAAACACCATATATTTT. This encodes CASSQASFSGNTIYF.

CDR3 DNA: TGTGCCAGCAGTTCAGGACAGGGGTTAATCGGTGGAAACACCATATATTTT. It encodes CASSSGQGLIGGNTIYF. The rearrangement links TRBV28 to TRBJ1-3; 9 nucleotides line up with TRBD1. Germline CDR1 is MDHEN and CDR2 is SYDVKM. The CDR3 totals 17 residues. J gave up 3 bases and V 4 bases, and 10 bases lay outside the gene matches. The full variable domain, completed using reference TRBV28 and TRBJ1-3, is DVKVTQSSRYLVKRTGEKVFLECVQDMDHENMFWYRQDPGLGLRLIYFSYDVKMKEKGDIPEGYSVSREKKERFSLILESASTNQTSMYLCASSSGQGLIGGNTIYFGEGSWLTVV.

The rearrangement uses TRBV10-3 and TRBJ2-1, with D possibly matching TRBD1 (5 bases). This CDR3 is 15 amino acids long. Germline V gene sequence: CDR1 ENHRY, CDR2 SYGVKD. Trimming left V 6 bases short and J 1 base short, with 13 bases between. CDR3 DNA: TGTGCCATCAGGGAAGACAGCGAATCCTACAATGAGCAGTTCTTC. It yields the protein CAIREDSESYNEQFF.